This T cell receptor (beta chain) derives from a study of blood T cell repertoires in COVID-19. Study in general: COVID-19 samples, acute and convalescent, were from the United States, Italy and Spain. PBMCs, B-cell-depleted T cells, or T cells provided the cDNA or gDNA that made up the material.

Original methodology: How many nucleated cells were present was estimated from reference gene primer amplification. Some clones are missing from TCRdb's copy, which holds only in-frame ones; the method was immunoSEQ multiplex PCR. V and J calls and clone size are those listed in that table; D and trimming were worked out from the DNA. The table includes about 190,000 clones, around 90% detected once. The CDR3 extends over 16 amino acids. J was trimmed by 4 bases and V by 1 base; bases with no gene match: 4. CDR1 and CDR2 (germline): KGHSH, LQKENI. This TCR derives from a man between 40 and 49 years old with acute or convalescent COVID-19. The source material was peripheral blood. V is TRBV18 and J is TRBJ2-3; 11 bases match TRBD1. The chain's CDR3 is CASSPLGTGGPDTQYF. CDR3 nucleotides: TGTGCCAGCTCACCACTGGGGACAGGGGGACCAGATACGCAGTATTTT.